This T cell receptor beta chain stems from a study of cytomegalovirus exposure and HLA in healthy donors (dated by TCRdb to 2015 to 2018). Background for the entire study: An earlier analysis of roughly 570 of the donors reported approximately 300 Gb of sequence data and 100 million to 120 million unique TCR beta sequences obtained from some 170 million T cells. Approximately 310 gigabases of sequencing data and 70 million to 100 million unique TCR sequences were included in an early release covering around 600 HLA-typed donors. Of the roughly 410 genotyped donors, approximately 81% were placed in the genetic ancestry cluster associated with self-reported Caucasian donors. The study aimed to test whether cataloging public T cell receptors could reveal signatures of past pathogen exposure. Using immunosequencing, the study profiled T cell repertoires from approximately 700 subjects and related those repertoires to cytomegalovirus serostatus. Along with the approximately 700-subject first cohort, a separate validation cohort of over 90 different subjects was used. To predict cytomegalovirus infection status, the study brought together high-throughput TCR immunosequencing, statistical association of individual TCRs with disease status, and machine learning. In a later analysis, previously published TCR beta repertoires from several hundred donors were re-analyzed and high-resolution HLA genotyping was added so that TCR occurrence patterns could be studied. In the later analysis, no new phenotypic data were used to find candidate immune exposures; instead, reliance was placed on TCR beta sequences and their occurrence across donors. To decide whether each TCR beta V gene segment behaved as functional or pseudogenic, an earlier analysis of some 540 of the donors relied on high-throughput TCR beta sequencing. Donor age, sex, ethnicity and CMV serostatus were collected together with the repertoire data. A later genetic analysis used genome-wide SNP genotypes for about 65% of the 666 donors, treating that subset as a discovery cohort. Every discovery cohort repertoire had been produced on one sequencing platform. HLA typing covered class I and class II loci at four-digit resolution. The number of typed donors differed by locus: about 629-630 for A, B, C, DRB1 and DQB1; 500 to 550 for DQA1; 606 for DPA1; and about 450 for DPB1. Roughly five DR-DQ haplotypes were handled as single units for association and clustering, since linkage in the cohort was strong. Among around 400 genotyped donors of the cohort, an average of approximately 220,000 unique TCR beta nucleotide sequences was sequenced per donor, of which about 20% were non-productive. What the study reported, not specific to this receptor: In vitro tests confirmed that a few of the cytomegalovirus-associated TCR beta chains recognize cytomegalovirus antigens. A cluster of highly shared sequence variants was judged likely to represent a technical artifact of the sequencing pipeline. A later genetic analysis associated a missense DCLRE1C variant with V-gene and J-gene trimming of TCR beta chains, and an independent cohort replicated the association. CMV serostatus was the only immune exposure information available for the cohort. In an earlier analysis of some 640 of the donors, most TCR beta V segments were observed in productive rearrangements about 90% or about 30% of the time, broadly matching IMGT annotations. In a later analysis, HLA-associated TCR beta chains showed more clonal expansion and lower generation probabilities than non-associated chains that were equally common. A later genetic analysis reported fewer N-insertions in productive TCRs among donors in an Asian-associated ancestry cluster than the roughly 700-donor mean. At a false discovery rate of 0.05, a later analysis linked 15,000 to 20,000 TCR beta sequences to specific HLA alleles. A later analysis found that TCR association rates varied across HLA loci, with DRB1 alleles showing the most associated TCRs and HLA-C alleles the fewest. When HLA alleles, especially DR and DQ, strongly co-occurred, attributing TCR associations to individual alleles was difficult. A total of fewer than 200 TCR beta chains were listed by the study as associated with cytomegalovirus. According to a later analysis, most CMV-associated TCR beta chains appeared to be HLA-restricted, and the HLA associations seemed to be driven largely by CMV exposure. HLA typing was unavailable for some donors at each locus, so association tests used only the typed subset. Roughly uniform sequencing depth across donors was assumed in presence/absence analyses, although this assumption may not hold. Most TCR sequences were seen in very few donors, while some public TCRs were found in many individuals. Because counts were too low, seventeen rarely observed V segments, including chromosome 9 orphons, were excluded from the earlier analysis of several hundred of the donors. The classifier was reported to diagnose cytomegalovirus status with high specificity and sensitivity in both the original cohort and the validation cohort. This cohort had only TCR beta chains sequenced, and the lack of alpha or paired-chain data limited which features could be detected. According to a later analysis, parvovirus B19, influenza, CMV and Epstein-Barr virus appeared linked to several top co-occurrence clusters. Some IMGT-functional V segments, including TRBV6-2 and TRBV6-3, could not be distinguished by the 87-base-pair reads and were therefore excluded. Linkage disequilibrium might explain the correlated functional status among segregating V segments, but an unknown experimental factor could not be excluded. It was suggested by the authors that the approach could potentially be generalized to other disease states and immunological phenotypes. A further reported finding was that TCR beta sequences accurately predicted the HLA-A and HLA-B alleles for most subjects in the first cohort.

Receptor libraries were prepared by the immunoSEQ multiplex PCR assay. For the multiplex PCR, a mixture combining 60 forward primers for TCR Vbeta segments and 13 reverse primers for TCR Jbeta segments was used. Amplification of the CDR3 region of rearranged TCR beta genes was performed with a multiplex PCR assay on genomic DNA. On the Illumina HiSeq System, the amplified TCR beta libraries were sequenced as 87-base-pair reads. The published analysis was carried out like this. A later analysis tallied 70 million to 100 million unique TCR beta chains across the approximately 670 repertoires, and approximately 12 million of those chains were shared by two or more donors. To remove PCR and sequencing errors, raw reads were error-corrected and collapsed into unique sequences using a nearest-neighbor algorithm that merged closely related sequences. To assign V, D and J gene segments, CDR3 sequences were aligned to IMGT reference sequences. For a sequence to be retained, a match of at least six nucleotides was required to both a V gene segment and a J gene segment. Rearrangements were called productive when the CDR3 lacked stop codons and stayed in frame with V and J; all others were non-productive. Following IMGT convention, CDR3 was defined as the stretch from the second conserved V-encoded cysteine up to the conserved J-encoded phenylalanine. The earlier analysis of a few hundred of the donors excluded any sequence lacking an unambiguous match to a single V gene segment. In an earlier analysis of some 590 of the donors, a V segment was called functional when productive rearrangements were above 56.7%, and segregating when the standard deviation between donors exceeded 5%. A statistical classification framework was built for diagnosing cytomegalovirus status from the catalog of TCR beta chain sequences. In a later analysis, V and J genes were assigned by comparing TCR nucleotide sequences against IMGT/GENE-DB human TR gene sequences. A later analysis assigned CDR3 sequences and most-parsimonious VDJ recombination scenarios with the TCRdist pipeline. In a later analysis, every TCR beta chain was defined by the combination of its CDR3 amino acid sequence and its V-gene family, and reads without a unique V-gene family were dropped. In a later analysis, 500 to 700 highly shared, low-generation-probability nucleotide sequences were removed to address suspected cross-contamination and a sequencing artifact. For each public chain, a later analysis derived a clonal expansion index from normalized ranks of inferred template counts within each repertoire. A later analysis computed generation probabilities with a VDJ recombination model fitted to out-of-frame rearrangements, and checked the results against IGoR. A later analysis scored TCR-TCR, TCR-HLA and TCR-CMV co-occurrence with hypergeometric tests, applying a repertoire-size bias correction to TCR pairs. A later analysis estimated false discovery rates by permuting HLA or CMV assignments 20 times. In a later analysis, co-occurring TCRs were grouped with DBSCAN, and TCRdist sequence similarity was added when clustering was performed within HLA-allele-positive subsets. Repertoires with fewer than 30,000 or more than 120,000 public chains were left out of co-occurrence clustering, as were several repertoires with anomalous nucleotide sharing. As stored in TCRdb, this immuneACCESS dataset retains in-frame rearrangements with V and J assigned. A fraction of the clones does not appear; measured against another copy, unresolved V genes explain less than half of the discrepancy, and the remainder lacks a known reason. For V, J and clone size, that table is used; D and trimming come from the DNA. The table kept for this sample lists fewer than 85,000 clones. The ten largest account for roughly 4.8% of the sample.

To note about this clone: The clone's antigen remains unknown.

In total, 500 to 700 healthy bone marrow donors made up the cohort. Cohort members were all nominally healthy when sampled, although unrecorded immune exposures were likely present. The donor was CMV seronegative and belonged to the group of around 400 seronegative cohort members. A peripheral blood sample was provided by each donor, and peripheral blood mononuclear cells were used for TCR beta sequencing. The Qiagen DNeasy Blood Extraction Kit was used to extract genomic DNA from the blood cell samples. V is cut back by 3 bases and J by 3 bases, with 7 bases in the junction unmatched. Measured from the cysteine to the phenylalanine, the CDR3 is 16 residues long. Only the CDR3 region is kept as DNA, spanning 48 bases read in frame from base 1. According to the germline V gene, CDR1 reads KGHSH and CDR2 reads LQKENI.

This chain is built from TRBV18 and TRBJ2-7; 11 central bases correspond to TRBD1. Sequencing was carried out using PBMCs. The source of this sequence is a man aged 30 to 39 in good health and CMV-seronegative. CDR3 loop: CASSPKPGQGVYEQYF. The DNA sequence reads TGTGCCAGCTCACCCAAACCGGGACAGGGGGTCTACGAGCAGTACTTC. The reference TRBV18 and TRBJ2-7 proteins fill in what lies around the CDR3, so the full variable domain reads NAGVMQNPRHLVRRRGQEARLRCSPMKGHSHVYWYRQLPEEGLKFMVYLQKENIIDESGMPKERFSAEFPKEGPSILRIQQVVRGDSAAYFCASSPKPGQGVYEQYFGPGTRLTVT.